The 17 T cell receptor beta chains below come from one sample, sequenced in a study of molecular identifiers for immune sequencing clone quantification. TCRdb fed the PCR reads into MiXCR, producing one record per CDR3 protein. The sample carries more than 35,000 distinct CDR3 sequences, about 18% recorded once. Sample: naive CD8+ T cells from blood, with Jurkat cell RNA spiked in. Subset of the sample: FACS-sorted CD8+CD4-CCR7+CD45RA+ naive T cells. The receptors were gathered from a human donor in good health. Some libraries in this study had Jurkat cell RNA spiked in.

In this sample, this clonotype is medium-sized (0.01 to 0.1%). The V and J genes are TRBV28 and TRBJ2-7; no clear D. V was pared by 10 bases and J by 2 bases, with 6 bases between. Germline lookup yields CDR1 MDHEN and CDR2 SYDVKM. This CDR3 has 10 residues. The CDR3 coding sequence is TGTGCCACCTGGGCCTACGAGCAGTACTTC. Translating it yields CATWAYEQYF.

The table lists this clonotype with many counts. The V and J genes are TRBV7-9 and TRBJ2-7; D is possibly TRBD1 (5 bases). The germline CDR1 and CDR2 sequences are SEHNR and FQNEAQ (reference sequence). This CDR3 is 14 amino acids long. The V end lost 5 bases, the J end lost 6 bases, and 17 bases lay between the germline ends. The CDR3 DNA is TGTGCCAGCAGCCTAGGGTTGGGGCCGGGCGAGCAGTACTTC. Translating gives CASSLGLGPGEQYF.

There are many counts of this clonotype. V gene TRBV6-2 or TRBV6-3 combines with J gene TRBJ1-5, with 7 positions matching TRBD1. The CDR3 runs to 14 residues. J was trimmed by 6 bases and V by 7 bases; bases with no gene match: 9. The germline V gene encodes CDR1 MNHEY and CDR2 SVGEGT. CDR3: CASTTGNGLQPQHF. The CDR3 region has the DNA TGTGCCAGCACGACAGGGAATGGGCTTCAGCCCCAGCATTTT.

As to this clonotype: Given a much more abundant clone one base away, this may be a read error. The rearrangement links TRBV11-2 to TRBJ2-1; 12 bases align to TRBD2. The V gene's germline CDR1 is SGHAT and CDR2 FQNNGV. V trimming: 3 bases; J trimming: 8 bases; junction bases outside the gene matches: 5. The CDR3 runs to 15 residues. The CDR3 loop is CASSFSSGGAYEQFF. Here the CDR3 DNA reads TGTGCCAGCAGCTTCTCTAGCGGGGGGGCCTATGAGCAGTTCTTC.

As regards this clonotype: A much larger clone lies one base from this, so it may be a read error. This chain joins TRBV5-1 and TRBJ2-3; D call uncertain. The CDR3 loop spans 16 amino acids. Germline V gene sequence: CDR1 SGHRS, CDR2 YFSETQ. The chain's CDR3 is CAGSLKYTEPGDTQYF. In nucleotides, the CDR3 is TGCGCCGGCAGCTTGAAATATACGGAACCTGGAGATACGCAGTATTTT.

This clonotype was counted at least ten times. V is TRBV27 and J is TRBJ2-3; D ambiguous. The CDR3 spans 14 residues. Trimming removed 1 base at V and 2 bases at J, with 7 bases between. From germline, CDR1 is MNHEY and CDR2 SMNVEV (reference sequence). The CDR3 sequence: CASSLLGYTDTQYF. The CDR3 nucleotides read TGTGCCAGCAGTTTATTGGGGTACACAGATACGCAGTATTTT.

This clonotype was recorded many times. The chain couples TRBV30 to TRBJ2-3, with TRBD2 matching 12 bases. V dropped 4 bases and J dropped 6; count of bases not matched to a gene: 8. The CDR3 loop spans 15 amino acids. Germline lookup yields CDR1 GTSNPN and CDR2 SVGIG (reference sequence). The CDR3 reads CAWTLGLAGRDTQYF. The DNA for the CDR3 is TGTGCCTGGACCCTCGGACTAGCGGGGAGGGATACGCAGTATTTT.

This clonotype was counted many times. The chain combines TRBV20-1 with TRBJ1-5; D unclear. CDR3 size: 12 residues. Trimming pared 5 bases from V and 5 bases from J, leaving 10 bases between. Per the germline V gene, CDR1 is DFQATT and CDR2 is SNEGSKA (reference sequence). CDR3 DNA sequence: TGCAGTGCTTGGACGGCTTATCAGCCCCAGCATTTT. It is translated as CSAWTAYQPQHF.

The V gene is TRBV7-8, the J gene TRBJ1-1, with D maybe TRBD1 (5 bases). In germline, CDR1 is SGHVS, CDR2 FQNEAQ. The CDR3 contains 16 residues. Between the trimmed V and J ends, which lost 1 base and 4 bases, there was a span of 16 bases. Written as DNA, the CDR3 is TGTGCCAGCAGCTTAGAGGGGCAGAGCATGAGCACTGAAGCTTTCTTT. Its protein product is CASSLEGQSMSTEAFF. Variable domain in full (rest from reference TRBV7-8 and TRBJ1-1): GAGVSQSPRYKVAKRGQDVALRCDPISGHVSLFWYQQALGQGPEFLTYFQNEAQLDKSGLPSDRFFAERPEGSVSTLKIQRTQQEDSAVYLCASSLEGQSMSTEAFFGQGTRLTVV.

This clonotype has ten or more counts. The chain is built from TRBV12-3 or TRBV12-4 and TRBJ2-3; possible D gene TRBD1, 5 bases. The V end was cut by 5 bases, the J end by 7 bases, with 13 bases between. There are 13 residues in the CDR3. The CDR3 DNA is TGTGCCAGCAGTCTCCTCAGGGTTCATACGCAGTATTTT. Residues: CASSLLRVHTQYF.

The chain is built from TRBV19 and TRBJ2-7; D remains unclear. Germline V gives CDR1 LNHDA, CDR2 SQIVND (reference sequence). The CDR3 is made up of 13 amino acids. V shed 4 bases and J shed 1 base, with 8 bases lying between them. The DNA of the CDR3 is TGTGCCAGTAGTACAGGTCCGTCCTACGAGCAGTACTTC. Protein: CASSTGPSYEQYF.

This clonotype was observed many times. The genes are TRBV6-2 or TRBV6-3 and TRBJ2-2; TRBD2 matches 10 bases. V lost 4 bases to trimming and J lost 0 bases; unmatched junction nucleotides: 2. The germline CDR1 and CDR2 sequences are MNHEY and SVGEGT. The CDR3 covers 16 residues. CDR3 nucleotide sequence: TGTGCCAGCAGTTCACTAGCGGGAACGAACACCGGGGAGCTGTTTTTT. Residues: CASSSLAGTNTGELFF.

This clonotype is classed as medium-sized (0.01 to 0.1%). J is TRBJ1-1 and V is TRBV29-1; 11 nucleotides match TRBD1. J was trimmed by 8 bases and V by 7 bases; bases with no gene match: 15. CDR3 length: 15 amino acids. Germline CDR1 reads SQVTM; CDR2 reads ANQGSEA. CDR3 sequence: CSAKDRGHNAGEAFF. Written as DNA, the CDR3 is TGCAGCGCCAAGGACAGGGGGCACAATGCTGGGGAAGCTTTCTTT.

This clonotype has at least ten counts. The V gene is TRBV7-8, the J gene TRBJ2-1, with 13 bases that match TRBD2. In germline, CDR1 is SGHVS, CDR2 FQNEAQ. The CDR3 has 17 residues. The J segment lost 8 bases and the V segment lost 5 bases, leaving 12 bases of the junction unmatched. The CDR3 loop reads CASSPSLAGGPGDEQFF. The CDR3 DNA sequence: TGTGCCAGCAGCCCATCACTAGCGGGGGGGCCGGGCGATGAGCAGTTCTTC.

This clonotype was seen many times. The chain has TRBV18 and TRBJ2-6; D tentatively fits TRBD1 or TRBD2 (5 bases each). Germline V lookup: CDR1 KGHSH, CDR2 LQKENI. This CDR3 has 16 amino acids. V was cut by 1 base and J by 2 bases, with 9 bases left in between. The CDR3, as DNA: TGTGCCAGCTCACCACGTTCGGGGCCTGGGGCCAACGTCCTGACTTTC. Protein product: CASSPRSGPGANVLTF.

This clonotype was recorded once. Just one base apart from a much larger clone, this may be a read error. The chain is built from TRBV6-5 and TRBJ2-7; 7 bases match TRBD2. Germline loops: CDR1 MNHEY, CDR2 SVGAGI. The CDR3 is 13 residues long. As DNA, the CDR3 is TGTGCCAGCAGTTACTCCGGGGGGTACGAGCAGCACTTC. Encoded protein: CASSYSGGYEQHF.

Only a few counts were recorded for this clonotype. The chain couples TRBV7-6 to TRBJ2-7; D remains unclear. Germline assignment: CDR1 SGHVS and CDR2 FNYEAQ. The CDR3 length is 13 residues. V was clipped by 2 bases and J by 5 bases, with 10 bases between them. The CDR3 sequence: CASSLYSNDEQYF. Here the CDR3 DNA reads TGTGCCAGCAGCTTATACTCGAACGACGAGCAGTACTTC.